This TCR beta chain was identified in a study of sequential checkpoint blockade in melanoma. Study background: First-line arms were nivolumab then ipilimumab, or the reverse, randomized 1:1. Both treatment sequences were followed by maintenance nivolumab.

Repertoires were generated with immunoSEQ multiplex PCR, while TCRdb's copy carries only in-frame clones and drops some. The sample includes about 27,000 clones, around three quarters of them seen just once. The treatment is: randomized to nivolumab then ipilimumab (arm A) or the reverse (arm B). Per germline, CDR1 LGHNA and CDR2 YSLEER. The CDR3 spans 16 residues. Germline trimming cut 4 bases from V and 5 bases from J; bases unmatched to any gene: 10. V is TRBV4-3 and J is TRBJ1-2; 10 nucleotides line up with TRBD1. The TCR originated in a human donor with melanoma. The sample in question was CD8+ T cells sorted from blood (inferred from file names), obtained from a patient given nivolumab and ipilimumab in sequence. CDR3 DNA sequence: TGCGCCAGCAGCCCTGGGGGACAGGGGTACAGTTATGGCTACACCTTC. Translated, it gives CASSPGGQGYSYGYTF.